This TCR beta chain was captured by sequencing in a study of cytomegalovirus exposure and HLA in healthy donors. Findings of the study overall: The CMV antigen specificity of a few CMV-associated chains was confirmed through in vitro analysis. In a later analysis, V- and J-gene trimming of beta chains associated with a DCLRE1C missense variant, replicated independently. Researchers catalogued 164 TCR beta chains as cytomegalovirus-associated. Productive rates of about 87% or about 30% were seen for most TCR beta V segments in an earlier analysis.

Germline V gives CDR1 LGHNA, CDR2 YSLEER. V shed 0 bases and J shed 3 bases, with 11 bases lying between them. CDR3 length: 15 amino acids. A multiplex PCR was run with 60 Vbeta primers and 13 Jbeta primers. Data came from immunoSEQ multiplex PCR; TCRdb stores just in-frame clones and leaves some out. The sample lists approximately 90,000 clones, 60% to 80% seen once, with around 6.6% in the top ten. As concerns this clone: What it recognizes is unknown.

This clonotype was obtained from a young woman in good health and CMV-seronegative. The J gene is TRBJ1-2, the V gene TRBV4-3; D remains unclear. The source material was PBMCs. The CDR3 reads CASSQDRGTDYGYTF. The CDR3 DNA follows: TGCGCCAGCAGCCAAGATCGGGGTACGGACTATGGCTACACCTTC.